Below, 12 T cell receptor beta chains from the same sample are listed, as sequenced in a study of control samples from healthy donors and cancer patients. Repertoires were generated with immunoSEQ multiplex PCR, while TCRdb's copy carries only in-frame clones and drops some. The sample lists 85,000 to 100,000 clones, roughly 82% occurring once. Sample: blood. The receptors here all came from a man between 60 and 70 years old in good health.

The sample holds one count of this clone. The chain combines TRBV5-1 with TRBJ2-7; D is possibly TRBD1 or TRBD2 (5 bases each). The V gene lost 4 bases and the J gene lost 3 bases, with 11 bases spanning the gap. Germline CDR1 reads SGHRS; CDR2 reads YFSETQ. The CDR3 consists of 13 residues. CDR3 sequence reads: CASSQGTVYEQYF. In DNA, the CDR3 is TGCGCCAGCAGCCAAGGGACCGTCTACGAGCAGTACTTC.

The chain couples TRBV9 to TRBJ1-2; D remains unclear. CDR3 length: 14 residues. V was clipped by 1 base and J by 4 bases, with 11 bases between them. Germline values: CDR1 SGDLS, CDR2 YYNGEE. CDR3 amino acids: CASSVNSGFYGYTF. The CDR3 bases are TGTGCCAGCAGCGTAAATAGCGGGTTCTATGGCTACACCTTC.

V gene TRBV2 combines with J gene TRBJ2-7; 9 nucleotides agree with TRBD2. With 4 bases clipped from V and 5 bases from J, the junction kept 9 bases outside the gene matches. Germline values: CDR1 SNHLY, CDR2 FYNNEI. This CDR3 spans 15 amino acids. The CDR3 DNA reads as TGTGCCAGCAGTGTTCTAGCGGGCGGGGGGGACGAGCAGTACTTC. Protein product: CASSVLAGGGDEQYF.

This chain links TRBV5-6 with TRBJ2-3, with 9 bases identical to TRBD2. V shed 0 bases, J shed 3 bases, and the junction held 11 bases outside the gene matches. The germline V gene encodes CDR1 SGHDT and CDR2 YYEEEE. There are 18 residues in the CDR3. In nucleotides, the CDR3 is TGTGCCAGCAGCTTGGCGAGGGGTAGCGGGAGATCGACAGATACGCAGTATTTT. Encoded protein: CASSLARGSGRSTDTQYF.

This chain joins TRBV6-5 and TRBJ2-3; D not certain. V lost 10 bases to trimming and J lost 7 bases, with 12 bases between them. This CDR3 spans 11 amino acids. Per germline, CDR1 MNHEY and CDR2 SVGAGI. CDR3 region: CATMRQNTQYF. The CDR3, as DNA: TGTGCCACAATGAGACAAAATACGCAGTATTTT.

The chain carries TRBV6-4 and TRBJ2-1, with a weak D call TRBD2 (6 bases). With 0 bases removed from V and 6 bases from J, the gap between germline ends came to 15 bases. Germline V gene sequence: CDR1 MRHNA, CDR2 SNTAGT. The CDR3 is 16 amino acids. For the CDR3, the DNA is TGTGCCAGCAGTGACTCGATTGTTAGCGGCGTCAATGAGCAGTTCTTC. Residues: CASSDSIVSGVNEQFF.

V is TRBV11-2 and J is TRBJ1-4; 8 bases agree with TRBD1. Germline CDR1 and CDR2: SGHAT and FQNNGV. This CDR3 is 14 amino acids long. The J segment lost 8 bases and the V segment lost 5 bases, leaving 7 bases of the junction unmatched. The CDR3 nucleotides are TGTGCCAGCAGCCTGACAGGGGATGGCGAAAAACTGTTTTTT. Translating it yields CASSLTGDGEKLFF.

The chain joins TRBV7-2 to TRBJ1-1; no firm D call. Germline V CDR1 and CDR2: SGHTA, FQGNSA. With 10 bases removed from V and 0 bases from J, the gap between germline ends came to 6 bases. CDR3 size: 11 residues. CDR3 sequence: CATVLNTEAFF. The CDR3 region has the DNA TGTGCCACCGTCTTGAACACTGAAGCTTTCTTT.

The rearrangement uses TRBV7-2 and TRBJ2-3; perhaps TRBD1 as D (5 bases). The CDR3 runs 14 residues. Germline V gene lookup returns CDR1 SGHTA and CDR2 FQGNSA. V gave up 4 bases and J gave up 0 bases, with 8 bases separating them. CDR3 sequence (DNA): TGTGCCAGCAGCTCAGGGTTTAGCACAGATACGCAGTATTTT. Its protein product is CASSSGFSTDTQYF.

The chain is built from TRBV4-1 and TRBJ1-6; perhaps TRBD1 as D (5 bases). The CDR3 totals 14 residues. The germline CDR1 and CDR2 sequences are MGHRA and YSYEKL. Trimming left V 3 bases short and J 11 bases short, with 14 bases between. The DNA for the CDR3 is TGCGCCAGCAGCCAGGGACCGCGGAGGACACCCCTCCACTTT. Amino acid sequence: CASSQGPRRTPLHF.

The rearrangement uses TRBV25-1 and TRBJ2-7; 7 bases line up with TRBD1. CDR1 and CDR2 from the germline V gene are MGHDK and SYGVNS. The trim removed 5 bases at V and 0 bases at J, leaving 10 bases unmatched. This CDR3 region has 16 residues. The CDR3 DNA follows: TGTGCCAGCAGTCGATTTGTAACAGGGGACTCCTACGAGCAGTACTTC. Translating it yields CASSRFVTGDSYEQYF.

CDR3 nucleotide sequence: TGTGCCAGCACCATAGGGGTCCAAGAGACCCAGTACTTC. Protein product: CASTIGVQETQYF. J is TRBJ2-5 and V is TRBV12-3 or TRBV12-4; TRBD1 is a possible D gene (5 bases). With 7 bases removed from V and 1 base from J, the gap between germline ends came to 10 bases. This CDR3 spans 13 amino acids.